This T cell receptor beta chain was recorded in a study of T cell responses to AZD1222 COVID-19 vaccine. Findings and caveats of the study: Receipt of two AZD1222 doses was followed by a rise in Spike-specific TCR breadth and depth. Females outnumbered males among donors, who were mostly white British; clonal diversity was possibly underestimated.

The protocol was immunoSEQ multiplex PCR, while the TCRdb copy is restricted to in-frame clones and leaves out a portion. The table lists approximately 180,000 clones, 80% to 90% of them singletons. Note on this clone: What it recognizes is unknown.

V lost 4 bases and J 4 bases, leaving 6 bases between the germline ends. The CDR3 consists of 12 residues. CDR1 SGHTA and CDR2 FQGTGA come from the germline V gene. The specimen comprised peripheral blood, sampled on day 0 of AZD1222 vaccination. This clonotype was sampled from an adult in good health. The chain uses TRBV7-3 and TRBJ2-3; D unresolved. CDR3 loop: CASSSQSDTQYF. The CDR3 nucleotides read TGTGCCAGCAGCTCGCAGTCAGATACGCAGTATTTT.